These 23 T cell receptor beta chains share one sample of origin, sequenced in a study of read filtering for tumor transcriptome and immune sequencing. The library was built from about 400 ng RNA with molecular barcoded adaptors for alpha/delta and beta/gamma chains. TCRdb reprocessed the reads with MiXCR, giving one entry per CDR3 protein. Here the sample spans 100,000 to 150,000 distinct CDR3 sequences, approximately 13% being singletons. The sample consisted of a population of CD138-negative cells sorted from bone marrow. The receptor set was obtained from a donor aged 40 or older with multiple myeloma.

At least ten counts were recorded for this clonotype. CDR3 DNA sequence: TGCAGTGCTTTGGGACAGGGGGCCGGAAGCTCCTACAATGAGCAGTTCTTC. Amino acid sequence: CSALGQGAGSSYNEQFF. This chain links TRBV20-1 with TRBJ2-1, with TRBD1 matching 12 bases. The CDR3 consists of 17 residues. Per the germline V gene, CDR1 is DFQATT and CDR2 is SNEGSKA (reference sequence). The J segment lost 0 bases and the V segment lost 5 bases, leaving 8 bases of the junction unmatched.

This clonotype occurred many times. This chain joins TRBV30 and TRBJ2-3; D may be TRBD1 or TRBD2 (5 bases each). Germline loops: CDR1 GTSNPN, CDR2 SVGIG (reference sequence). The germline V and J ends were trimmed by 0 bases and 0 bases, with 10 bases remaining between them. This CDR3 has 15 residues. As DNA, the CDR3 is TGTGCCTGGAGTGTCGGGGCGGCTAGCACAGATACGCAGTATTTT. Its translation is CAWSVGAASTDTQYF.

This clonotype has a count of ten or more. CDR3 sequence reads: CASSSSGLAGVYNEQFF. The CDR3 bases are TGCGCCAGCAGCTCCTCGGGACTAGCGGGGGTCTACAATGAGCAGTTCTTC. V gene TRBV5-1 combines with J gene TRBJ2-1; 14 nucleotides agree with TRBD2. CDR1 is SGHRS and CDR2 is YFSETQ in the germline V gene. The CDR3 covers 17 residues. J gave up 3 bases and V 3 bases, and 5 bases lay outside the gene matches.

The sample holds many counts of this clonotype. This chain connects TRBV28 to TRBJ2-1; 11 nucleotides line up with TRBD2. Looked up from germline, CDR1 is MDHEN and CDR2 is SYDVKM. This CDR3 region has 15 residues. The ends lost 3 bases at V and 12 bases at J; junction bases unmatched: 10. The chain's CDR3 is CASSLALAGGQGQFF. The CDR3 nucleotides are TGTGCCAGCAGTTTGGCGCTAGCGGGAGGCCAGGGGCAGTTCTTC.

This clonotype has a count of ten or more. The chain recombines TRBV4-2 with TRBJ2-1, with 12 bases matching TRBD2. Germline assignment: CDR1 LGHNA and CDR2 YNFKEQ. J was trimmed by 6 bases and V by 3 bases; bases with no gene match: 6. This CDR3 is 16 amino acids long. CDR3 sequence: CASSHFGTSGPNEQFF. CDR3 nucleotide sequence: TGTGCCAGCAGCCATTTCGGGACTAGCGGGCCCAATGAGCAGTTCTTC.

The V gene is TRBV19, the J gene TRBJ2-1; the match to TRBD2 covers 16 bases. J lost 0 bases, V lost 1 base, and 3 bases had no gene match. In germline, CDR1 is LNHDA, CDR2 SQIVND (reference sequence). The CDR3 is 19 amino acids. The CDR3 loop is CASSIGGLAGGGSYNEQFF. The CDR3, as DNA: TGTGCCAGTAGTATAGGGGGACTAGCGGGAGGGGGCTCCTACAATGAGCAGTTCTTC. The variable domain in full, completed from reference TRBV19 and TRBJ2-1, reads DGGITQSPKYLFRKEGQNVTLSCEQNLNHDAMYWYRQDPGQGLRLIYYSQIVNDFQKGDIAEGYSVSREKKESFPLTVTSAQKNPTAFYLCASSIGGLAGGGSYNEQFFGPGTRLTVL.

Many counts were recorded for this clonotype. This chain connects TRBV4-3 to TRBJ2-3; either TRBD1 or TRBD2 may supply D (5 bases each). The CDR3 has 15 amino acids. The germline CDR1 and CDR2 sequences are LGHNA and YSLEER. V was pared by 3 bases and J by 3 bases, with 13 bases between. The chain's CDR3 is CASSQGDWGTDTQYF. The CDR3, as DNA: TGCGCCAGCAGCCAGGGGGATTGGGGGACAGATACGCAGTATTTT.

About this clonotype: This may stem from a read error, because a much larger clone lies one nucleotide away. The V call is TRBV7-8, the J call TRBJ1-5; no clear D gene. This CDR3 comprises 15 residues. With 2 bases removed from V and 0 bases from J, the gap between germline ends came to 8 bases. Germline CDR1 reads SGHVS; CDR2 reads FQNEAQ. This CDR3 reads CASSLCVSSNQPQHF. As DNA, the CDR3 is TGTGCCAGCAGCTTATGTGTAAGTAGCAATCAGCCCCAGCATTTT.

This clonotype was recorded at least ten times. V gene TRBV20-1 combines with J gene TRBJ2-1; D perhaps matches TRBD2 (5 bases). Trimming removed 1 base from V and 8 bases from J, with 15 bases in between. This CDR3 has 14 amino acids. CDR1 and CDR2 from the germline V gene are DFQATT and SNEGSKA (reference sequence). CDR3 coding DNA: TGCAGTGCTAGAGTCAACGGGATAGGATATGAGCAGTTCTTC. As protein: CSARVNGIGYEQFF.

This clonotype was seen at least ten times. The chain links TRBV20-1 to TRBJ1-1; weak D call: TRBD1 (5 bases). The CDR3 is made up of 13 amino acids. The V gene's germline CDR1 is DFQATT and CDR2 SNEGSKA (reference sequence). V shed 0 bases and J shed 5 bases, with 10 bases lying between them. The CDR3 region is CSARDRVTTEAFF. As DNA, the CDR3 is TGCAGTGCTAGAGACAGGGTAACGACTGAAGCTTTCTTT.

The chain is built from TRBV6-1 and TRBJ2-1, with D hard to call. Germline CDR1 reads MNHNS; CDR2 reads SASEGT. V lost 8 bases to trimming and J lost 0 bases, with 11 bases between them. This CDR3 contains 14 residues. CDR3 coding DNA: TGTGCCAGCTGTGCAGCGTCCTCCTACAATGAGCAGTTCTTC. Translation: CASCAASSYNEQFF.

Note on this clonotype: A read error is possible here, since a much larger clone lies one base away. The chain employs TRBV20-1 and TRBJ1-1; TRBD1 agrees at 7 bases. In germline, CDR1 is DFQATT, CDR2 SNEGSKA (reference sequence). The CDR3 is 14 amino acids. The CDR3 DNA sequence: TGCAGTGCTAGGAAACAGGGGTTCGGCACTGGAGCTTTCTTT. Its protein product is CSARKQGFGTGAFF.

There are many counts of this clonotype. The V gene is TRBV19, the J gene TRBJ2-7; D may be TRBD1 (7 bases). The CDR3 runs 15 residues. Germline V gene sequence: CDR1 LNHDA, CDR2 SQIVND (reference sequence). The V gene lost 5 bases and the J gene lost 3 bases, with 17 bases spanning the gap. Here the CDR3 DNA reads TGTGCCAGTAGTCCCAGGGAGGCAGGGGGCTACGAGCAGTACTTC. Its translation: CASSPREAGGYEQYF. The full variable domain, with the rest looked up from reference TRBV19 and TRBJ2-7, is DGGITQSPKYLFRKEGQNVTLSCEQNLNHDAMYWYRQDPGQGLRLIYYSQIVNDFQKGDIAEGYSVSREKKESFPLTVTSAQKNPTAFYLCASSPREAGGYEQYFGPGTRLTVT.

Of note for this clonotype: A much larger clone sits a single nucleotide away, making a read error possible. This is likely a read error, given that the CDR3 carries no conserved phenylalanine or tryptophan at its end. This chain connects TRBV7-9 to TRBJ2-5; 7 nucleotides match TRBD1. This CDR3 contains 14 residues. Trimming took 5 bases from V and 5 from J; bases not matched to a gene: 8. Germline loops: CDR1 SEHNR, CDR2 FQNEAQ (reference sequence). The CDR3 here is CASSRPTGKETQYS. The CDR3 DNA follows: TGTGCCAGCAGCCGCCCGACAGGGAAGGAGACCCAGTACTCC.

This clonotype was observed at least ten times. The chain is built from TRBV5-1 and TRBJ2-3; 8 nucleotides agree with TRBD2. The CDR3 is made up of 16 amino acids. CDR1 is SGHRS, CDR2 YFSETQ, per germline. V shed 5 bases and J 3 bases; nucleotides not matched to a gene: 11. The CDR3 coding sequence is TGCGCCAGCAGTCCCGCCAGCGGGAGTGGAACAGATACGCAGTATTTT. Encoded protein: CASSPASGSGTDTQYF.

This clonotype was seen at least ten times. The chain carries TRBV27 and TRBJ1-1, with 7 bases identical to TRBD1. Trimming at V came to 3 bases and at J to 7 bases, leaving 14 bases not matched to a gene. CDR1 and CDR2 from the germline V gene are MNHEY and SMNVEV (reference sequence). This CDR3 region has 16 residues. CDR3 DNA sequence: TGTGCCAGCAGTTTCAGGGGGGGACACGGGAGGCTTGAAGCTTTCTTT. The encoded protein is CASSFRGGHGRLEAFF.

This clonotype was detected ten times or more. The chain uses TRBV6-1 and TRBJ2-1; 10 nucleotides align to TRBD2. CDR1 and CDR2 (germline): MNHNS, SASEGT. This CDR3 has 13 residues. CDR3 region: CEVGTSAYNEQFF. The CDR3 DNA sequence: TGTGAGGTGGGGACTAGCGCCTACAATGAGCAGTTCTTC.

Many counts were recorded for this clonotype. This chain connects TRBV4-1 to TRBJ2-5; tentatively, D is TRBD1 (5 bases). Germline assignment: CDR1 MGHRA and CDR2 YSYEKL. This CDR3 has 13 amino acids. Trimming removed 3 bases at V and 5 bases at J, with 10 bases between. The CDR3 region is CASSHRDRETQYF. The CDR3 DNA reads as TGCGCCAGCAGCCACAGGGATCGGGAGACCCAGTACTTC.

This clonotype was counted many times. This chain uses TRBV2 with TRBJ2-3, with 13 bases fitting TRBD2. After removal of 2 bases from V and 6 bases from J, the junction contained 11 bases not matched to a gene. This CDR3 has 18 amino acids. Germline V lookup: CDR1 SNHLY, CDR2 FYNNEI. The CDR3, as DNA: TGTGCCAGCAGTGAATGGGTTCGGACTAGCGGGAGCTTGGATACGCAGTATTTT. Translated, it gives CASSEWVRTSGSLDTQYF.

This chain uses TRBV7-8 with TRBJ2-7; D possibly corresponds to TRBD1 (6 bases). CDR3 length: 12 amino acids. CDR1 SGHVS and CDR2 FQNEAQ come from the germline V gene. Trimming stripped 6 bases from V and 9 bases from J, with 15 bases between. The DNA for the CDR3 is TGTGCCAGCAGTTTGCCAGGGGCCGGGCAGTACTTC. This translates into CASSLPGAGQYF. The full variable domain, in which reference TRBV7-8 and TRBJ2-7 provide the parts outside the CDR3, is GAGVSQSPRYKVAKRGQDVALRCDPISGHVSLFWYQQALGQGPEFLTYFQNEAQLDKSGLPSDRFFAERPEGSVSTLKIQRTQQEDSAVYLCASSLPGAGQYFGPGTRLTVT.

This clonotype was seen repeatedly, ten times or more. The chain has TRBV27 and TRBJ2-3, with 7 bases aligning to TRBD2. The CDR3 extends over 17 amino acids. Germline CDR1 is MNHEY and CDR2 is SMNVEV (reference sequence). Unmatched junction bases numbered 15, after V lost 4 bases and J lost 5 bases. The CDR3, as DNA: TGTGCCAGCAGTTCTTCCGGACTAGACTTCATGGGAGATACGCAGTATTTT. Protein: CASSSSGLDFMGDTQYF.

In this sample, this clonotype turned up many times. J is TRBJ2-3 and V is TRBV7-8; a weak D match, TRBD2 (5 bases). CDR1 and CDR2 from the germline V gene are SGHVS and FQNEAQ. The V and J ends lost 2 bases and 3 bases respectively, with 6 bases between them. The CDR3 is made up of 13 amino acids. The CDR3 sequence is CASSLRLTDTQYF. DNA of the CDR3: TGTGCCAGCAGCTTACGACTAACAGATACGCAGTATTTT.

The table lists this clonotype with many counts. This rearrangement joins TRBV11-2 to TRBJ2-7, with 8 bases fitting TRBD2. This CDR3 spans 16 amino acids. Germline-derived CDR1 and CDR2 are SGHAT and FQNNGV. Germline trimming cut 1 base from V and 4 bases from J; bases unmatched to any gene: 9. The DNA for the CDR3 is TGTGCCAGCAGCTTAGGACAGGTAGCGGGACGTTACGAGCAGTACTTC. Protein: CASSLGQVAGRYEQYF.